Following are 24 T cell receptor beta chains from one sample sequenced in a study of T-cell memory formation after mild COVID-19. One entry per CDR3 protein, called by TCRdb with MiXCR from the 5' RACE reads. The sample includes roughly 100,000 distinct CDR3 sequences, more than 15% of them seen just once. The source material was PBMCs or a T cell subset sorted from them (not recorded which). The receptor set was obtained from an adult woman who had mild COVID-19 (a few samples of this study predate the infection). Cell type and time point are not known.

This clonotype was observed a handful of times. The gene calls are TRBV24-1 and TRBJ1-2, with D unclear. This CDR3 contains 13 residues. The germline V and J ends were trimmed by 5 bases and 7 bases, with 13 bases remaining between them. The germline gives CDR1 KGHDR, CDR2 SFDVKD. The CDR3 coding sequence is TGTGCCACCAGTGTCGGGTCCGATTTTGGCTACACCTTC. Translating gives CATSVGSDFGYTF.

J is TRBJ1-3 and V is TRBV4-1, with D perhaps matching TRBD1 (6 bases). This CDR3 comprises 17 residues. Per germline, CDR1 MGHRA and CDR2 YSYEKL. V was cut by 4 bases and J by 8 bases, with 24 bases left in between. The CDR3 loop is CASSRAFGTHPGDTIYF. The CDR3 DNA sequence: TGCGCCAGCAGCCGCGCGTTCGGGACGCACCCAGGGGACACCATATATTTT.

This clonotype was counted at least ten times. The chain has TRBV5-1 and TRBJ2-7; a weak D match, TRBD1 (5 bases). This CDR3 spans 13 amino acids. V lost 7 bases to trimming and J lost 2 bases, with 13 bases between them. Germline loops: CDR1 SGHRS, CDR2 YFSETQ. Here the CDR3 DNA reads TGCGCCAGCTCAAGACAGATTACCTACGAGCAGTACTTC. This translates into CASSRQITYEQYF.

J is TRBJ1-5 and V is TRBV7-9; 8 positions match TRBD1. The length of the CDR3 is 14 residues. Trimming took 5 bases from V and 2 from J; bases not matched to a gene: 2. Germline lookup yields CDR1 SEHNR and CDR2 FQNEAQ (reference sequence). The CDR3 sequence: CASSTGGGNQPQHF. The CDR3 DNA reads TGTGCCAGCAGCACAGGGGGGGGCAATCAGCCCCAGCATTTT.

The rearrangement uses TRBV2 and TRBJ1-5; tentatively, D is TRBD1 (5 bases). Trimming cost V 6 bases and J 6 bases, with 12 bases left between them. Germline V gives CDR1 SNHLY, CDR2 FYNNEI. This CDR3 region has 13 residues. CDR3 sequence: CASRSGVGQPQHF. CDR3 nucleotides: TGTGCCAGCAGATCGGGGGTAGGTCAGCCCCAGCATTTT.

This clonotype was found a few times. This chain links TRBV5-1 with TRBJ2-5, with 7 positions matching TRBD2. Germline-derived CDR1 and CDR2 are SGHRS and YFSETQ. The CDR3 runs 17 residues. V shed 7 bases, J shed 0 bases, and the junction held 15 bases outside the gene matches. CDR3: CASRQGGILLYQETQYF. CDR3 DNA: TGCGCCAGCCGGCAGGGAGGGATTTTGCTGTACCAAGAGACCCAGTACTTC.

The chain links TRBV6-2 or TRBV6-3 to TRBJ2-7; D is uncertain. Germline values: CDR1 MNHEY, CDR2 SVGEGT. The CDR3 covers 15 residues. V was cut by 3 bases and J by 6 bases, with 18 bases left in between. CDR3: CASSYIGLGEVEQYF. CDR3 sequence (DNA): TGTGCCAGCAGTTATATTGGGCTTGGTGAGGTCGAGCAGTACTTC.

This clonotype was counted between two and nine times. The gene calls are TRBV7-9 and TRBJ2-7; 11 nucleotides line up with TRBD2. Germline V gene data show CDR1 as SEHNR and CDR2 as FQNEAQ (reference sequence). The CDR3 totals 15 residues. Unmatched junction bases numbered 6, after V lost 4 bases and J lost 4 bases. The chain's CDR3 is CASSSSSGRMYEQYF. CDR3 nucleotides: TGTGCCAGCAGCTCTTCTAGCGGGAGGATGTACGAGCAGTACTTC.

This clonotype was recorded a few times. J is TRBJ1-1 and V is TRBV30; D not certain. V was cut by 5 bases and J by 1 base, with 17 bases left in between. The CDR3 is 15 residues long. Germline V gives CDR1 GTSNPN, CDR2 SVGIG (reference sequence). The CDR3 spells CAWGPRSTWNTEAFF. For the CDR3, the DNA is TGTGCCTGGGGCCCGAGAAGCACATGGAACACTGAAGCTTTCTTT.

The table lists this clonotype with a few counts. V gene TRBV7-9 combines with J gene TRBJ1-3; no clear D gene. Trimming pared 5 bases from V and 2 bases from J, leaving 16 bases between. This CDR3 comprises 16 residues. Germline V lookup: CDR1 SEHNR, CDR2 FQNEAQ (reference sequence). The CDR3: CASSGRGIRAGNTIYF. DNA for the CDR3: TGTGCCAGCAGCGGCCGCGGAATAAGGGCTGGAAACACCATATATTTT.

This clonotype was found a few times. V and J are TRBV4-2 and TRBJ2-1, with 11 bases aligning to TRBD2. Germline V CDR1 and CDR2: LGHNA, YNFKEQ. V lost 2 bases, J lost 7 bases, and 7 bases stayed unmatched. The CDR3 totals 16 residues. The CDR3 nucleotides read TGTGCCAGCAGCCAAATACTAGCGGGGGAAGGTAATGAGCAGTTCTTC. Amino acid sequence: CASSQILAGEGNEQFF.

This clonotype was counted between two and nine times. V usage is TRBV29-1 and J usage is TRBJ2-7; 12 bases fit TRBD2. Trimming took 6 bases from V and 2 from J; bases not matched to a gene: 8. CDR1 is SQVTM and CDR2 is ANQGSEA in the germline V gene. The CDR3 is 15 amino acids. The CDR3 DNA is TGCAGCGTCTCCGGGACTAGCGGGCCGACCTACGAGCAGTACTTC. Protein product: CSVSGTSGPTYEQYF.

The genes are TRBV27 and TRBJ2-7; the match to TRBD1 covers 7 bases. Unmatched junction bases numbered 5, after V lost 4 bases and J lost 2 bases. Germline values: CDR1 MNHEY, CDR2 SMNVEV (reference sequence). The CDR3 runs 14 residues. The CDR3 is CASSSWDRAYEQYF. The CDR3 DNA sequence: TGTGCCAGCAGTTCTTGGGACAGAGCCTACGAGCAGTACTTC.

The gene calls are TRBV7-2 and TRBJ2-3; D is unresolved. The CDR3 contains 13 residues. Germline V CDR1 and CDR2: SGHTA, FQGNSA. V was cut by 4 bases and J by 2 bases, with 7 bases left in between. In nucleotides, the CDR3 is TGTGCCAGCAGCTCGGACCACACAGATACGCAGTATTTT. It codes for CASSSDHTDTQYF.

The chain carries TRBV13 and TRBJ1-1, with TRBD1 matching 10 bases. V lost 3 bases and J lost 7; bases outside the gene matches: 2. Germline lookup yields CDR1 PRHDT and CDR2 FYEKMQ (reference sequence). This CDR3 has 13 residues. CDR3 in amino acids: CASSFGTGVEAFF. DNA for the CDR3: TGTGCCAGCAGCTTCGGGACAGGGGTTGAAGCTTTCTTT.

This clonotype has more than one count but fewer than ten. Germline is not matched at one junction end, which may reflect a read error. The chain couples TRBV7-7 to TRBJ1-5; D gene uncertain. The CDR3 loop spans 16 amino acids. Germline V lookup: CDR1 SSHAT, CDR2 FNYEAQ (reference sequence). The CDR3, as DNA: TGTGCTAGCAGCTTAGGTGGGGTGGGGAGCAATCAGCCCCAGCATTTT. Protein: CASSLGGVGSNQPQHF. Full variable domain (rest looked up from reference TRBV7-7 and TRBJ1-5): GAGVSQSPRYKVTKRGQDVTLRCDPISSHATLYWYQQALGQGPEFLTYFNYEAQPDKSGLPSDRFSAERPEGSISTLTIQRTEQRDSAMYRCASSLGGVGSNQPQHFGDGTRLSIL.

This clonotype was seen a few times. This rearrangement joins TRBV19 to TRBJ2-7; the D is unclear. The CDR3 has 14 amino acids. CDR1 LNHDA and CDR2 SQIVND come from the germline V gene (reference sequence). V lost 3 bases, J lost 0 bases, and 9 bases lay in between. The CDR3 sequence is CASSMSHPSYEQYF. The CDR3 coding sequence is TGTGCCAGTAGTATGTCTCACCCCTCCTACGAGCAGTACTTC.

This clonotype was recorded many times. V is TRBV24-1 and J is TRBJ1-1; D unresolved. Germline V lookup: CDR1 KGHDR, CDR2 SFDVKD. Between the trimmed V and J ends, which lost 5 bases and 2 bases, there was a span of 5 bases. This CDR3 is 12 amino acids long. CDR3 protein: CATSGGNTEAFF. The CDR3 DNA follows: TGTGCCACCAGTGGGGGTAACACTGAAGCTTTCTTT.

This rearrangement joins TRBV29-1 to TRBJ2-1; no clear D. CDR1 and CDR2 (germline): SQVTM, ANQGSEA. V dropped 4 bases and J dropped 2 bases, with 12 bases sitting between them. This CDR3 contains 14 residues. This CDR3 reads CSVVQVDAYNEQFF. CDR3 DNA sequence: TGCAGCGTTGTTCAGGTGGACGCCTACAATGAGCAGTTCTTC.

This sequence joins TRBV7-9 and TRBJ2-3; D unclear. V lost 5 bases and J 1 base, leaving 10 bases between the germline ends. The germline V gene has CDR1 SEHNR and CDR2 FQNEAQ (reference sequence). The CDR3 runs to 14 residues. For the CDR3, the DNA is TGTGCCAGCAGCCCGGTCGTTGGCACAGATACGCAGTATTTT. Translating gives CASSPVVGTDTQYF.

The chain carries TRBV12-3 or TRBV12-4 and TRBJ1-1; no definite D call. The CDR3 length is 12 residues. With 4 bases removed from V and 13 bases from J, the gap between germline ends came to 16 bases. CDR3 sequence: CASSSLARRGFF. The CDR3 DNA reads as TGTGCCAGCAGTTCCCTGGCCCGACGGGGTTTCTTT.

This clonotype was seen only a few times. The V call is TRBV5-5, the J call TRBJ2-7; D may be TRBD2 (6 bases). From germline, CDR1 is SGHKS and CDR2 YYEKEE (reference sequence). The CDR3 is 16 residues long. V was pared by 0 bases and J by 5 bases, with 18 bases between. This CDR3 is CASSLEVAVGRDEQYF. The CDR3, as DNA: TGTGCCAGCAGCTTGGAGGTAGCGGTGGGAAGAGACGAGCAGTACTTC.

This clonotype was detected only once. This chain links TRBV6-2 or TRBV6-3 with TRBJ1-5; D unresolved. Per germline, CDR1 MNHEY and CDR2 SVGEGT. The CDR3 is made up of 12 amino acids. V shed 2 bases and J shed 6 bases, with 5 bases lying between them. The CDR3 loop reads CASSYGFQPQHF. The CDR3 nucleotides are TGTGCCAGCAGTTACGGGTTTCAGCCCCAGCATTTT.

The chain links TRBV20-1 to TRBJ1-3; TRBD1 aligns across 7 bases. From germline, CDR1 is DFQATT and CDR2 SNEGSKA (reference sequence). The CDR3 spans 16 residues. Trimming cost V 1 base and J 2 bases; bases outside gene matches: 8. CDR3 amino acids: CSARVSPRGTGNTIYF. The CDR3 nucleotides are TGCAGTGCTAGAGTCTCACCCAGGGGGACTGGAAACACCATATATTTT.